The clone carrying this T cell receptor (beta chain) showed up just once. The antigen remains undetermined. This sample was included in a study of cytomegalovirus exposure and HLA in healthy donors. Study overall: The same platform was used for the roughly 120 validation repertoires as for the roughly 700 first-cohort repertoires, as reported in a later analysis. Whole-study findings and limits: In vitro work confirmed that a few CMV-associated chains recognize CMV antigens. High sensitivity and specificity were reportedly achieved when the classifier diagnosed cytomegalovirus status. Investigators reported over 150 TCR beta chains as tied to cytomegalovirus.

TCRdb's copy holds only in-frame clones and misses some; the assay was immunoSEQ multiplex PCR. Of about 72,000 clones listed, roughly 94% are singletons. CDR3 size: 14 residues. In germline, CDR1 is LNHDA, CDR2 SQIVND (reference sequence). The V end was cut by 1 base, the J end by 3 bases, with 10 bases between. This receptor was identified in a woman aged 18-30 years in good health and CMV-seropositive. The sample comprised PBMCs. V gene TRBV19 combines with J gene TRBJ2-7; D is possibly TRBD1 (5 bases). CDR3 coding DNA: TGTGCCAGTAGTATAGGACAGAATTTCTACGAGCAGTACTTC. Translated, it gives CASSIGQNFYEQYF.